This TCR beta chain stems from a study of glioma-infiltrating T cells after dendritic cell vaccination. TCRB CDR3 was amplified from 2 ug genomic DNA or less. The method was immunoSEQ multiplex PCR; TCRdb's version includes in-frame clones alone and lacks a portion of them. The repertoire includes about 50,000 clones, 75% to 90% of them detected once, and around 5% sits in the top ten. As for time point: after dendritic cell vaccination, including at tumor progression/relapse. Blood PBMC samples: pre-vaccination, two weeks post third vaccination, and at tumor progression. From germline, CDR1 is MGHRA and CDR2 YSYEKL. The V segment lost 0 bases and the J segment 6 bases; nucleotides outside the gene matches: 7. This CDR3 region has 16 residues.

The TCR originated in a human donor with glioblastoma. The material was blood, obtained after dendritic cell vaccination. The genes are TRBV4-1 and TRBJ1-2, with 10 bases aligning to TRBD1. The DNA of the CDR3 is TGCGCCAGCAGCCAAGATACGGACAGGGGGTACAATGGCTACACCTTC. Amino acid sequence: CASSQDTDRGYNGYTF.